The clone carrying this T cell receptor beta chain has a handful of counts. Blood specimens came from baseline, cycle 4 day 1, and cycle 7 day 1. The source of the sample is a study of OX40 agonist ivuxolimab in advanced cancers. Generated by immunoSEQ multiplex PCR, the TCRdb table keeps only in-frame clones and is missing some. The sample has about 68,000 clones, approximately 81% seen once. The CDR3 length is 12 residues. Trimming removed 4 bases at V and 9 bases at J, with 13 bases between. Germline V gene sequence: CDR1 LGHNA, CDR2 YNFKEQ. The chain is built from TRBV4-2 and TRBJ2-7; no definite D call. The sequences come from CD4+ or CD8+ T cells sorted from blood, collected in a trial of the OX40 agonist ivuxolimab. The TCR comes from an adult with an advanced solid tumor such as melanoma, head and neck, liver or kidney cancer. The CDR3 region has the DNA TGTGCCAGCAGCCCGGGCCAGGCTGTGCAGTACTTC. Amino acid sequence: CASSPGQAVQYF.